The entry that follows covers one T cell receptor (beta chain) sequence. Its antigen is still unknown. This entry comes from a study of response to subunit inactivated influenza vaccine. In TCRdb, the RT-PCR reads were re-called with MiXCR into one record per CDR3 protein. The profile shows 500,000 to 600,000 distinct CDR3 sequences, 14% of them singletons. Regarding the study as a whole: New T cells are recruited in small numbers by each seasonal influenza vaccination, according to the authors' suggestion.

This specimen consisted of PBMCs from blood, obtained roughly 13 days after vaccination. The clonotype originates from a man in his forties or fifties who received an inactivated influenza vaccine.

CDR3 coding DNA: TGTGCCAGCAGCACAACGACCCCGATTCGAGGACTAGCGGGGACTCCGGGAAGCGAGCAGTACTTC. Its translation is CASSTTTPIRGLAGTPGSEQYF. The chain is built from TRBV4-2 and TRBJ2-7; 12 bases map to TRBD2. Trimming removed 5 bases from V and 6 bases from J; junction bases left unmatched: 29. Germline V lookup: CDR1 LGHNA, CDR2 YNFKEQ. CDR3 size: 22 residues.